The next 28 T cell receptor beta chains were all read from a single sample in a study of cytomegalovirus exposure and HLA in healthy donors. PCR used 60 Vbeta primers and 13 Jbeta primers. Profiled with immunoSEQ multiplex PCR; TCRdb holds only in-frame clones, not every one. The sample has tens of thousands of clones, approximately 76% seen once. The specimen was PBMCs. The receptors come from a middle-aged man in good health and CMV-seronegative.

This clone was recorded once. CDR3 in DNA: TGTGCCAGTACCGCCGGACAGGGTAATAATTCACCCCTCCACTTT. Residues: CASTAGQGNNSPLHF. The V gene is TRBV19, the J gene TRBJ1-6; the match to TRBD1 covers 8 bases. J was trimmed by 5 bases and V by 7 bases; bases with no gene match: 7. This CDR3 has 15 amino acids. In germline, CDR1 is LNHDA, CDR2 SQIVND (reference sequence).

The V gene is TRBV4-1, the J gene TRBJ2-3; 7 bases align to TRBD1. The CDR3 runs 16 residues. The germline gives CDR1 MGHRA, CDR2 YSYEKL. Unmatched junction bases numbered 8, after V lost 5 bases and J lost 0 bases. CDR3 protein: CASSTPGQTSTDTQYF. The CDR3, as DNA: TGCGCCAGCAGCACACCGGGACAGACTAGCACAGATACGCAGTATTTT.

This chain links TRBV5-4 with TRBJ1-4; TRBD1 might be the D (6 bases). This CDR3 has 13 amino acids. V dropped 4 bases and J dropped 9 bases, with 13 bases sitting between them. CDR1 is SGHNT and CDR2 is YYREEE in the germline V gene (reference sequence). The CDR3 protein is CASSDGQNKKLFF. The CDR3 DNA follows: TGTGCCAGCAGCGACGGACAGAATAAAAAACTGTTTTTT.

In its sample, this clone was seen once. The chain uses TRBV20-1 and TRBJ1-1, with D possibly being TRBD1 (5 bases). CDR1 is DFQATT and CDR2 is SNEGSKA in the germline V gene (reference sequence). The V and J ends lost 2 bases and 13 bases respectively, with 14 bases between them. This CDR3 is 11 amino acids long. CDR3 sequence reads: CSARQGLSGFF. The CDR3 nucleotides read TGCAGTGCTAGACAGGGTTTGTCTGGTTTCTTT.

The genes are TRBV19 and TRBJ1-5; 9 nucleotides match TRBD1. Per the germline V gene, CDR1 is LNHDA and CDR2 is SQIVND (reference sequence). With V trimmed by 3 bases and J by 1 base, 4 bases remained unmatched. CDR3 length: 16 amino acids. The CDR3 DNA is TGTGCCAGTAGTATCGTCGGGACAGGGAGCAATCAGCCCCAGCATTTT. Translated: CASSIVGTGSNQPQHF.

The CDR3 reads CAHRGGGSSYNSPLHF. In nucleotides, the CDR3 is TGCGCCCACCGCGGGGGGGGGAGCTCCTATAATTCACCCCTCCACTTT. The chain is built from TRBV23-1 and TRBJ1-6; weak D call: TRBD1 (5 bases). TRBV23-1 is known as an ORF, though its function is uncertain. The CDR3 has 16 residues. The V end was cut by 11 bases, the J end by 0 bases, with 17 bases between.

The gene calls are TRBV30 and TRBJ1-2; 7 positions match TRBD1. The CDR3 extends over 15 amino acids. Germline values: CDR1 GTSNPN, CDR2 SVGIG (reference sequence). V gave up 2 bases and J gave up 2 bases; unmatched junction bases: 8. The DNA of the CDR3 is TGTGCCTGGAGTACCCCGGGACAGACGAACTATGGCTACACCTTC. This encodes CAWSTPGQTNYGYTF.

V gene TRBV5-4 combines with J gene TRBJ1-3; 8 bases map to TRBD1. Trimming removed 5 bases from V and 2 bases from J; junction bases left unmatched: 3. The V gene's germline CDR1 is SGHNT and CDR2 YYREEE (reference sequence). The CDR3 covers 14 residues. This chain's CDR3 is CASRPDRAGNTIYF. The CDR3, as DNA: TGTGCCAGCAGGCCGGACAGGGCTGGAAACACCATATATTTT.

The rearrangement uses TRBV11-1 and TRBJ1-1, with 8 bases identical to TRBD1. Germline CDR1 and CDR2: SGHAT and FQDESV (reference sequence). After removal of 6 bases from V and 1 base from J, the junction contained 10 bases not matched to a gene. This CDR3 has 16 residues. CDR3 nucleotide sequence: TGTGCCAGCAGGTTTGGACAGGGAGGGAGGAACACTGAAGCTTTCTTT. It translates to CASRFGQGGRNTEAFF. The full variable domain, its missing parts supplied by reference TRBV11-1 and TRBJ1-1, is EAEVAQSPRYKITEKSQAVAFWCDPISGHATLYWYRQILGQGPELLVQFQDESVVDDSQLPKDRFSAERLKGVDSTLKIQPAELGDSAMYLCASRFGQGGRNTEAFFGQGTRLTVV.

The chain uses TRBV5-4 and TRBJ2-5; TRBD2 might be the D (6 bases). The CDR3 loop spans 14 amino acids. V was clipped by 3 bases and J by 2 bases, with 11 bases between them. CDR1 is SGHNT, CDR2 YYREEE, per germline (reference sequence). In DNA, the CDR3 is TGTGCCAGCAGCTCCGGGGACTCACAAGAGACCCAGTACTTC. Its translation: CASSSGDSQETQYF.

The V gene is TRBV6-8, the J gene TRBJ1-5; TRBD1 is a possible D gene (5 bases). This CDR3 is built from 17 residues. V lost 4 bases to trimming and J lost 2 bases, with 18 bases between them. Germline V gene lookup returns CDR1 MNHGY and CDR2 SAAAGT. The CDR3 DNA sequence: TGTGCCAGCAGTTGTAGTTTAAGGGGCCGGGGCAATCAGCCCCAGCATTTT. This encodes CASSCSLRGRGNQPQHF.

This clone was observed a handful of times. V gene TRBV2 combines with J gene TRBJ2-7, with 8 nucleotides matching TRBD2. The CDR3 spans 14 residues. Germline V gene data show CDR1 as SNHLY and CDR2 as FYNNEI. With 3 bases clipped from V and 0 bases from J, the junction kept 1 base outside the gene matches. The CDR3 DNA sequence: TGTGCCAGCAGTGAGGGGACTAGCTCCTACGAGCAGTACTTC. Its protein product is CASSEGTSSYEQYF.

The V gene is TRBV5-4, the J gene TRBJ1-1; TRBD1 might be the D (5 bases). V was shortened by 4 bases and J by 5 bases, with 15 bases between the two germline ends. CDR1 and CDR2 from the germline V gene are SGHNT and YYREEE (reference sequence). This CDR3 is 14 amino acids long. CDR3 loop: CASSTGTEGTEAFF. The CDR3 nucleotides are TGTGCCAGCAGCACCGGGACGGAGGGTACTGAAGCTTTCTTT.

This sequence joins TRBV5-5 and TRBJ1-1; a weak D match, TRBD1 (6 bases). V lost 4 bases to trimming and J lost 6 bases, with 13 bases between them. Germline V lookup: CDR1 SGHKS, CDR2 YYEKEE (reference sequence). This CDR3 is built from 13 residues. DNA for the CDR3: TGTGCCAGCAGCCCGCCGGGGGGCGCTGAAGCTTTCTTT. It is translated as CASSPPGGAEAFF.

The chain links TRBV10-3 to TRBJ1-2; no definite D call. V was pared by 4 bases and J by 0 bases, with 15 bases between. Germline V gene sequence: CDR1 ENHRY, CDR2 SYGVKD. The CDR3 is made up of 16 amino acids. CDR3 loop: CAISGGSRLANYGYTF. The CDR3 region has the DNA TGTGCCATCAGTGGAGGCAGCCGATTAGCTAACTATGGCTACACCTTC.

This clone was counted only a few times. The rearrangement uses TRBV11-2 and TRBJ2-7, with D maybe TRBD2 (5 bases). Germline assignment: CDR1 SGHAT and CDR2 FQNNGV. V shed 5 bases and J shed 5 bases, with 16 bases lying between them. The CDR3 extends over 14 amino acids. CDR3 coding DNA: TGTGCCAGCAGCCGGGGTCCCCCGGCCCACGAGCAGTACTTC. This sequence encodes CASSRGPPAHEQYF.

The chain couples TRBV30 to TRBJ2-7, with 8 bases fitting TRBD1. Germline V gives CDR1 GTSNPN, CDR2 SVGIG (reference sequence). After removal of 8 bases from V and 7 bases from J, the junction contained 16 bases not matched to a gene. This CDR3 contains 14 residues. CDR3 sequence reads: CARRGGTGGSEQYF. The CDR3 nucleotides are TGTGCCAGAAGAGGTGGGACAGGTGGGTCTGAGCAGTACTTC.

J is TRBJ2-2 and V is TRBV30, with no clear D. V was shortened by 6 bases and J by 0 bases, with 8 bases between the two germline ends. CDR1 and CDR2 from the germline V gene are GTSNPN and SVGIG (reference sequence). There are 13 residues in the CDR3. As DNA, the CDR3 is TGTGCCTGCCTAACAGCGAACACCGGGGAGCTGTTTTTT. The encoded protein is CACLTANTGELFF.

V gene TRBV7-9 combines with J gene TRBJ2-7; 7 nucleotides line up with TRBD1. Germline assignment: CDR1 SEHNR and CDR2 FQNEAQ (reference sequence). V dropped 5 bases and J dropped 2; count of bases not matched to a gene: 9. This CDR3 comprises 15 residues. CDR3 in amino acids: CASSGDSVKAYEQYF. The CDR3 nucleotides are TGTGCCAGCAGCGGGGACAGTGTCAAAGCCTACGAGCAGTACTTC.

This chain links TRBV5-1 with TRBJ2-5; 8 nucleotides match TRBD2. CDR3 length equals 15 residues. V lost 0 bases and J lost 7; bases outside the gene matches: 8. In germline, CDR1 is SGHRS, CDR2 YFSETQ. The CDR3 DNA follows: TGCGCCAGCAGCTTGGAAGCGGGGGCCTCCGGGACCCAGTACTTC. It codes for CASSLEAGASGTQYF.

CDR3 sequence reads: CASSIGGSPLHF. The CDR3 bases are TGTGCCAGTAGTATTGGCGGTTCACCCCTCCACTTT. The J gene is TRBJ1-6, the V gene TRBV19, with D hard to call. Trimming cost V 3 bases and J 9 bases, with 6 bases left between them. Germline CDR1 LNHDA, CDR2 SQIVND (reference sequence). This CDR3 is 12 amino acids long.

DNA of the CDR3: TGCGCCAGCAGCTTGGACAGGGGCTCTGGAAACACCATATATTTT. Translated, it gives CASSLDRGSGNTIYF. The V and J genes are TRBV5-1 and TRBJ1-3; 7 positions agree with TRBD1. CDR1 and CDR2 from the germline V gene are SGHRS and YFSETQ. This CDR3 is 15 amino acids long. V was clipped by 0 bases and J by 0 bases; unmatched bases: 0.

By frequency in the sample, this clone is medium-sized. The gene calls are TRBV4-2 and TRBJ2-3, with 9 bases fitting TRBD2. The CDR3 contains 15 residues. Germline V gene data show CDR1 as LGHNA and CDR2 as YNFKEQ. V lost 0 bases and J lost 5; bases outside the gene matches: 3. The CDR3 DNA sequence: TGTGCCAGCAGCCAAGAGCGGGGGGGCCAAGATACGCAGTATTTT. Its translation: CASSQERGGQDTQYF.

V and J are TRBV7-9 and TRBJ2-5; 10 bases fit TRBD1. The CDR3 length is 15 residues. V shed 2 bases, J shed 11 bases, and the junction held 11 bases outside the gene matches. The V gene's germline CDR1 is SEHNR and CDR2 FQNEAQ (reference sequence). In nucleotides, the CDR3 is TGTGCCAGCAGCTTATCGAGACAGGGGGCGCGGGAGCAGTACTTC. It codes for CASSLSRQGAREQYF.

This chain joins TRBV7-3 and TRBJ2-7, with D possibly matching TRBD1 (5 bases). This CDR3 is 15 amino acids long. Trimming shortened V by 5 bases and J by 6 bases, and 20 bases separated the two germline ends. Germline V gene sequence: CDR1 SGHTA, CDR2 FQGTGA. The CDR3 sequence is CASSPSGAGSGEQYF. CDR3 DNA sequence: TGTGCCAGCAGCCCCAGTGGAGCAGGGTCGGGCGAGCAGTACTTC. The full variable domain, rest sourced from reference TRBV7-3 and TRBJ2-7, is GAGVSQTPSNKVTEKGKYVELRCDPISGHTALYWYRQSLGQGPEFLIYFQGTGAADDSGLPNDRFFAVRPEGSVSTLKIQRTERGDSAVYLCASSPSGAGSGEQYFGPGTRLTVT.

The J gene is TRBJ1-2, the V gene TRBV6-5; D is possibly TRBD1 (6 bases). V lost 2 bases, J lost 4 bases, and 8 bases lay in between. The germline V gene encodes CDR1 MNHEY and CDR2 SVGAGI. This CDR3 contains 13 residues. The CDR3 reads CASSYLTGYGYTF. DNA of the CDR3: TGTGCCAGCAGTTACCTGACAGGCTATGGCTACACCTTC.

This clone was observed a few times. This chain uses TRBV10-3 with TRBJ1-1, with D maybe TRBD1 (5 bases). This CDR3 has 15 residues. Germline V gene data show CDR1 as ENHRY and CDR2 as SYGVKD. V lost 0 bases to trimming and J lost 1 base, with 9 bases between them. CDR3 sequence (DNA): TGTGCCATCAGTGAGTCTGGGGGGACGAACACTGAAGCTTTCTTT. Translating it yields CAISESGGTNTEAFF.

The rearrangement links TRBV7-9 to TRBJ2-3; perhaps TRBD2 as D (5 bases). The V end lost 3 bases, the J end lost 0 bases, and 10 bases lay between the germline ends. This CDR3 comprises 15 residues. Germline CDR1 is SEHNR and CDR2 is FQNEAQ (reference sequence). CDR3 bases: TGTGCCAGCAGCTTGGCCAGCGGCAGCACAGATACGCAGTATTTT. This translates into CASSLASGSTDTQYF.